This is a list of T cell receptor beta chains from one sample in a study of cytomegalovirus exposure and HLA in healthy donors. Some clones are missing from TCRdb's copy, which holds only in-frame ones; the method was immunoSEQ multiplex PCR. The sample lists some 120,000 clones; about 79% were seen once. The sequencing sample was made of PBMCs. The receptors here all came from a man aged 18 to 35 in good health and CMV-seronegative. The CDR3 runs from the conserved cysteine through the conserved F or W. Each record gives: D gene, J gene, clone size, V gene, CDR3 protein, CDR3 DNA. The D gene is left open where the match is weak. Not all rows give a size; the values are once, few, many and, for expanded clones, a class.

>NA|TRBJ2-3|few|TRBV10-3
CAISETESTDTQYF
TGTGCCATCAGTGAGACTGAGAGCACAGATACGCAGTATTTT
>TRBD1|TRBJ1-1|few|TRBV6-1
CASRGLTGMGTEAFF
TGTGCCAGCAGGGGACTGACAGGGATGGGCACTGAAGCTTTCTTT
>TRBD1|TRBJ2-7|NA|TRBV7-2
CASSPRTGDYEQYF
TGTGCCAGCAGCCCAAGGACAGGGGATTACGAGCAGTACTTC
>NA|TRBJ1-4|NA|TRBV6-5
CASSYSPREYEKLFF
TGTGCCAGCAGTTATTCTCCCCGGGAATATGAAAAACTGTTTTTT
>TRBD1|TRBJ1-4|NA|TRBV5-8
CASSQGTGSNEKLFF
TGTGCCAGCAGCCAAGGGACAGGCAGTAATGAAAAACTGTTTTTT
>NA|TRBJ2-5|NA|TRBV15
CATSGSGTSKETQYF
TGTGCCACCAGCGGGTCCGGGACTTCCAAAGAGACCCAGTACTTC
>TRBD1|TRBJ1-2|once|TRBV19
CASSAPGQGNYGYTF
TGTGCCAGTAGTGCACCGGGACAGGGGAACTATGGCTACACCTTC
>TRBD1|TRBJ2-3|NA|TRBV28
CASRRVLTGTGDTDTQYF
TGTGCCAGCAGGCGAGTCCTGACCGGGACAGGGGACACAGATACGCAGTATTTT
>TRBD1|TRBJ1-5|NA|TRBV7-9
CASSLGQGTYQPQHF
TGTGCCAGCAGCCTCGGACAGGGGACGTATCAGCCCCAGCATTTT
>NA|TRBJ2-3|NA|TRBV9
CASSVGLARTDTQYF
TGTGCCAGCAGCGTAGGCTTAGCCCGCACAGATACGCAGTATTTT
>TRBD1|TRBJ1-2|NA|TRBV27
CASSLSGTGGGYTF
TGTGCCAGCAGTTTATCGGGGACAGGGGGTGGCTACACCTTC
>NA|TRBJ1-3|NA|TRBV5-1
CASSFQGFQSSGNTIYF
TGCGCCAGCAGCTTCCAGGGTTTTCAGAGCTCTGGAAACACCATATATTTT
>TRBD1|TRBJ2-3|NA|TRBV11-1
CASSPRQGGTDTQYF
TGTGCCAGCAGCCCCCGACAGGGCGGGACAGATACGCAGTATTTT
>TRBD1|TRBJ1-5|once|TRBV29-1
CSVAGQGLGGNNQPQHF
TGCAGCGTGGCTGGACAGGGGTTGGGGGGGAACAATCAGCCCCAGCATTTT
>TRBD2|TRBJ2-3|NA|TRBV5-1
CASSLVAGGPRTDTQYF
TGCGCCAGCAGCTTGGTGGCGGGAGGGCCCCGGACAGATACGCAGTATTTT
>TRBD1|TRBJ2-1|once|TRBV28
CASSPPGGNEQFF
TGTGCCAGCAGCCCCCCAGGGGGCAATGAGCAGTTCTTC
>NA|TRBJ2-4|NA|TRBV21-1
CASSKEYLAADYF
TGTGCCAGCAGCAAAGAGTACCTAGCGGCCGATTACTTC
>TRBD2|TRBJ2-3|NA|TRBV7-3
CASSLAGVDTQYF
TGTGCCAGCAGCTTAGCGGGAGTAGATACGCAGTATTTT
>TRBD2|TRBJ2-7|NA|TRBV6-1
CASSSGLAGTYEQYF
TGTGCCAGCAGTTCCGGACTAGCGGGAACCTACGAGCAGTACTTC
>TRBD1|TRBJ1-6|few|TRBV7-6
CASSLASPRTGSFSPLHF
TGTGCCAGCAGCTTAGCATCCCCGCGGACAGGGTCGTTTTCACCCCTCCACTTT
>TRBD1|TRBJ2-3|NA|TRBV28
CASSGQGESDTQYF
TGTGCCAGCAGTGGACAGGGGGAATCGGATACGCAGTATTTT
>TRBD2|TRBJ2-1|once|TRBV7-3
CASSLTAGGPQNEQFF
TGTGCCAGCAGCTTAACAGCGGGAGGGCCTCAGAATGAGCAGTTCTTC
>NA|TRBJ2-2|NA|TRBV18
CASSQITGTNTGELFF
TGTGCCAGCTCACAAATAACAGGGACGAACACCGGGGAGCTGTTTTTT
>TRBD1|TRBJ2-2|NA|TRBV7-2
CASSPGQGAGELFF
TGTGCCAGCAGCCCGGGACAGGGGGCCGGGGAGCTGTTTTTT
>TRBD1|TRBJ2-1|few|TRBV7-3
CASSPGQGQNEQFF
TGTGCCAGCAGTCCGGGACAGGGACAAAATGAGCAGTTCTTC
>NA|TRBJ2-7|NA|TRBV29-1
CSVEAVQGTQYF
TGCAGCGTTGAAGCTGTTCAGGGTACGCAGTACTTC
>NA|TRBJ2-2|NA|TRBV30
CAWSPLEGTGELFF
TGTGCCTGGAGTCCCTTAGAGGGAACCGGGGAGCTGTTTTTT
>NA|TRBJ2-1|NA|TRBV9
CASSRLELVGYEQFF
TGTGCCAGCAGCCGCCTCGAACTAGTAGGGTATGAGCAGTTCTTC
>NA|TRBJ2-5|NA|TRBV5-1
CASSPKLTSARKTQYF
TGCGCCAGCAGCCCCAAACTGACTAGTGCGCGAAAGACCCAGTACTTC
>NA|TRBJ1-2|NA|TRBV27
CASSPLLGSRTVGYTF
TGTGCCAGCAGTCCCCTCCTGGGCAGTCGAACGGTTGGCTACACCTTC
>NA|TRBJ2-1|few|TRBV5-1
CASSIGLSPNNEQFF
TGCGCCAGCAGCATCGGGTTAAGCCCCAACAATGAGCAGTTCTTC
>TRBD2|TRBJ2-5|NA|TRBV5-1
CASSPWTSGRTQYF
TGCGCCAGCAGCCCGTGGACTAGCGGGCGGACCCAGTACTTC
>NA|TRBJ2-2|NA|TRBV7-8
CASSSRRRNTGELFF
TGTGCCAGCAGCTCCCGGAGGAGGAACACCGGGGAGCTGTTTTTT
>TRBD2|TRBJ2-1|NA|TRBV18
CASSPPTSGSSYNEQFF
TGTGCCAGCTCACCACCGACTAGCGGGAGCTCCTACAATGAGCAGTTCTTC
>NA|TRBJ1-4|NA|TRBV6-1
CASSEAASGIRGEKLFF
TGTGCCAGCAGTGAAGCCGCATCTGGGATACGGGGAGAAAAACTGTTTTTT
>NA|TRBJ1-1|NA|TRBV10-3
CAISDFPNSNTEAFF
TGTGCCATCAGTGACTTCCCCAACTCTAACACTGAAGCTTTCTTT
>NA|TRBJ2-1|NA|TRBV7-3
CASSPLIALSSYNEQFF
TGTGCCAGCAGCCCCCTCATCGCGCTAAGCTCCTACAATGAGCAGTTCTTC
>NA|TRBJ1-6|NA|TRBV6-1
CASSEAPGGLINSPLHF
TGTGCCAGCAGTGAAGCGCCAGGAGGGTTAATTAATTCACCCCTCCACTTT
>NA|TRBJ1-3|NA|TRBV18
CASSPTEESGNTIYF
TGTGCCAGCTCACCGACAGAGGAATCTGGAAACACCATATATTTT
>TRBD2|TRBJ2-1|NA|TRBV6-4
CASSVTSGGSSYNEQFF
TGTGCCAGCTCGGTGACTAGCGGGGGGAGCTCCTACAATGAGCAGTTCTTC
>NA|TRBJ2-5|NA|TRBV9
CASSVEGRLGGQASMETQYF
TGTGCCAGCAGCGTAGAGGGGAGGTTGGGGGGTCAGGCGAGTATGGAGACCCAGTACTTC
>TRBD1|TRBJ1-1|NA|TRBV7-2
CASRRDRVETEAFF
TGTGCCAGCAGACGGGACAGGGTGGAGACTGAAGCTTTCTTT
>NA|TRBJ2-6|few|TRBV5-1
CASSFSLGTVSSGANVLTF
TGCGCCAGCAGCTTTTCCTTAGGGACTGTCAGCTCTGGGGCCAACGTCCTGACTTTC
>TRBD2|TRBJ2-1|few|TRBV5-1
CASSIEAGANHEQFF
TGCGCCAGCAGCATTGAGGCGGGAGCTAACCATGAGCAGTTCTTC
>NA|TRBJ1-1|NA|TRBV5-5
CASSLAPSTEAFF
TGTGCCAGCAGCTTGGCCCCCTCCACTGAAGCTTTCTTT
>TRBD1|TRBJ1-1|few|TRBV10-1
CASSRSGQGYTEAFF
TGCGCCAGCAGTCGGTCGGGACAGGGTTATACTGAAGCTTTCTTT
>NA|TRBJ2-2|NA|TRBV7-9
CSSSPRLDPNTGELFF
TGTTCCAGCAGCCCTCGACTAGACCCAAACACCGGGGAGCTGTTTTTT
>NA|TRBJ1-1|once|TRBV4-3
CASSQDLGGGLNTEAFF
TGCGCCAGCAGCCAAGATCTGGGGGGGGGCTTGAACACTGAAGCTTTCTTT
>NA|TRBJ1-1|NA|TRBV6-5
CASYPRPAQSTEAFF
TGTGCCAGCTACCCCCGCCCTGCACAGAGCACTGAAGCTTTCTTT
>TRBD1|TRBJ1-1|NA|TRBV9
CASSADRGGGTEAFF
TGTGCCAGCAGCGCCGACAGGGGAGGAGGCACTGAAGCTTTCTTT
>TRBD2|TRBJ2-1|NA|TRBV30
CAWVAGVGNEQFF
TGTGCCTGGGTAGCGGGAGTCGGCAATGAGCAGTTCTTC
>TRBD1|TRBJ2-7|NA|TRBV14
CASSLPATGTYEQYF
TGTGCCAGCAGCCTGCCGGCGACAGGGACCTACGAGCAGTACTTC
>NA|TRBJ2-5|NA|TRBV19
CASSFGQHQETQYF
TGTGCCAGTAGTTTCGGACAGCACCAAGAGACCCAGTACTTC
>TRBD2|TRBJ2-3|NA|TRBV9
CASSVVGEGTQYF
TGTGCCAGCAGCGTAGTAGGGGAGGGTACGCAGTATTTT
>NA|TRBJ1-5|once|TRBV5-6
CASSFRTNSNQPQHF
TGTGCCAGCAGCTTCAGGACTAATAGCAATCAGCCCCAGCATTTT
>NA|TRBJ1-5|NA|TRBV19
CASSQQGQGQPQHF
TGTGCCAGTAGTCAACAGGGCCAGGGCCAGCCCCAGCATTTT
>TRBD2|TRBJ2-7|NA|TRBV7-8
CASSLGAGLASHEQYF
TGTGCCAGCAGCTTAGGGGCGGGACTAGCGTCCCACGAGCAGTACTTC
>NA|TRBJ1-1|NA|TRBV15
CATSLGHSVEAFF
TGTGCCACCAGCTTGGGACATTCGGTCGAAGCTTTCTTT
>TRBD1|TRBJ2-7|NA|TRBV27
CASSFDRAYEQYF
TGTGCCAGCAGTTTTGACAGGGCCTACGAGCAGTACTTC
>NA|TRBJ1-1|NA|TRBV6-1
CASSDLGGVNTEAFF
TGTGCCAGCAGTGATCTCGGGGGGGTGAACACTGAAGCTTTCTTT